The 19 T cell receptor beta chains given below trace back to one sample, sequenced in a study of Graves' ophthalmopathy and Graves' hyperthyroidism. Amplifying from RNA transcripts, the study obtained TCR beta CDR3 regions. HTBI-primed RT-PCR formed the first round, and a multiplex PCR formed the second. MiXCR was run by TCRdb on the multiplex PCR reads, yielding one entry per CDR3 protein. The sample records 620,000 or so distinct CDR3 sequences, 20% to 25% being singletons. Specimen: peripheral blood. These receptors came from a woman in her late teens or twenties with stable Graves' hyperthyroidism. Some clones in this sample may be carry-over from other donors' samples.

Ten or more counts support this clonotype. The chain is built from TRBV12-3 or TRBV12-4 and TRBJ2-2; 8 positions match TRBD2. This CDR3 has 16 residues. V lost 5 bases, J lost 0 bases, and 5 bases stayed unmatched. Here the CDR3 DNA reads TGTGCCAGCAGTCTTAGCGGGGCAGCGAACACCGGGGAGCTGTTTTTT. This encodes CASSLSGAANTGELFF.

This clonotype appeared a few times. This chain joins TRBV11-2 and TRBJ2-4; D gene ambiguous. CDR3 length: 15 amino acids. Trimming took off 2 bases at V and 1 base at J, with 9 bases between the two ends. Germline assignment: CDR1 SGHAT and CDR2 FQNNGV. The chain's CDR3 is CASSLFPRAKNIQYF. CDR3 in DNA: TGTGCCAGCAGCTTATTCCCACGGGCCAAAAACATTCAGTACTTC.

The table lists this clonotype with many counts. The chain uses TRBV12-3 or TRBV12-4 and TRBJ1-2; no clear D gene. V was cut by 3 bases and J by 0 bases, with 5 bases left in between. The CDR3 is 13 amino acids. CDR3 nucleotide sequence: TGTGCCAGCAGTTTGTTCACTAACTATGGCTACACCTTC. This codes for CASSLFTNYGYTF.

This clonotype was counted ten times or more. V is TRBV7-9 and J is TRBJ2-7; 9 bases fit TRBD1. The ends lost 5 bases at V and 5 bases at J; junction bases unmatched: 7. Germline V gives CDR1 SEHNR, CDR2 FQNEAQ (reference sequence). This CDR3 is 14 amino acids long. In DNA form, the CDR3 reads TGTGCCAGCAGCATACAGGGGGCGCGTCACGAGCAGTACTTC. Residues: CASSIQGARHEQYF.

This clonotype was seen more than once but under ten times. The chain links TRBV12-3 or TRBV12-4 to TRBJ2-4; D might be TRBD2 (7 bases). With 1 base removed from V and 8 bases from J, the gap between germline ends came to 24 bases. This CDR3 has 18 residues. The CDR3 DNA follows: TGTGCCAGCAGTTTAGGACCGGGGGGCTCATACCTCGGGGACATTCAGTACTTC. Amino acids: CASSLGPGGSYLGDIQYF.

This clonotype came up many times. The chain uses TRBV6-5 and TRBJ1-2; D unclear. The CDR3 length is 13 residues. Trimming removed 7 bases at V and 6 bases at J, with 15 bases between. Germline assignment: CDR1 MNHEY and CDR2 SVGAGI. The CDR3 spells CASTSRGGNGYTF. CDR3 in DNA: TGTGCCAGCACCTCTCGAGGCGGCAATGGCTACACCTTC.

The rearrangement links TRBV20-1 to TRBJ1-1; 10 positions agree with TRBD1. CDR1 and CDR2 (germline): DFQATT, SNEGSKA (reference sequence). The CDR3 is 15 amino acids. Losses at the gene ends were 5 bases for V and 1 base for J; bases not matched to a gene: 7. CDR3 in amino acids: CSAFRQGAGNTEAFF. CDR3 coding DNA: TGCAGTGCTTTCCGACAGGGGGCGGGGAACACTGAAGCTTTCTTT.

This clonotype has at least ten counts. The CDR3 region is CASSSIKGVTGELFF. The CDR3 DNA reads as TGTGCCAGTAGTAGTATAAAGGGTGTAACCGGGGAGCTGTTTTTT. The rearrangement joins TRBV19 to TRBJ2-2; no reliable D call. Germline-derived CDR1 and CDR2 are LNHDA and SQIVND (reference sequence). The CDR3 totals 15 residues. V was clipped by 4 bases and J by 5 bases, with 14 bases between them.

This clonotype was observed a handful of times. This rearrangement joins TRBV3-1 to TRBJ1-2; D perhaps matches TRBD1 (6 bases). V dropped 1 base and J dropped 5 bases, with 8 bases sitting between them. Germline CDR1 LGHDT, CDR2 YNNKEL (reference sequence). There are 13 residues in the CDR3. The CDR3 sequence: CASSQAGHYGYTF. CDR3 bases: TGTGCCAGCAGCCAAGCGGGACATTATGGCTACACCTTC.

This clonotype showed up just a few times. The chain carries TRBV12-3 or TRBV12-4 and TRBJ1-1; D remains unclear. The V gene lost 4 bases and the J gene lost 1 base, with 10 bases spanning the gap. The CDR3 spans 14 residues. The CDR3 is CASSSLRKNTEAFF. The CDR3 bases are TGTGCCAGCAGTTCCCTAAGGAAGAACACTGAAGCTTTCTTT.

This clonotype was seen only a few times. Here the CDR3 reads CASSRTGAHGNTIYF. The CDR3 DNA is TGTGCCAGCAGCAGGACAGGGGCCCACGGAAACACCATATATTTT. The chain recombines TRBV7-2 with TRBJ1-3; TRBD1 aligns across 9 bases. The CDR3 contains 15 residues. Germline CDR1 reads SGHTA; CDR2 reads FQGNSA. With 5 bases clipped from V and 4 bases from J, the junction kept 6 bases outside the gene matches. The variable domain in full, completed from reference TRBV7-2 and TRBJ1-3, reads GAGVSQSPSNKVTEKGKDVELRCDPISGHTALYWYRQSLGQGLEFLIYFQGNSAPDKSGLPSDRFSAERTGGSVSTLTIQRTQQEDSAVYLCASSRTGAHGNTIYFGEGSWLTVV.

The chain recombines TRBV20-1 with TRBJ2-5, with TRBD2 matching 11 bases. From germline, CDR1 is DFQATT and CDR2 SNEGSKA (reference sequence). V gave up 6 bases and J gave up 2 bases; unmatched junction bases: 5. The CDR3 loop spans 14 amino acids. The CDR3 DNA follows: TGCAGTGCCGGGACTAGCGGTCCACAAGAGACCCAGTACTTC. Translating it yields CSAGTSGPQETQYF.

This clonotype appeared many times. The chain couples TRBV6-5 to TRBJ1-2, with TRBD1 as a possible D gene (6 bases). Trimming removed 4 bases from V and 5 bases from J, with 23 bases in between. CDR3 size: 17 residues. Germline CDR1 MNHEY, CDR2 SVGAGI. CDR3 loop: CASSFKHRDTTQYGYTF. The CDR3 DNA sequence: TGTGCCAGCAGTTTTAAACACCGGGACACAACTCAATATGGCTACACCTTC.

The chain recombines TRBV19 with TRBJ1-6; the match to TRBD1 covers 8 bases. V dropped 5 bases and J dropped 8; count of bases not matched to a gene: 8. The CDR3 runs 15 residues. Germline V gene sequence: CDR1 LNHDA, CDR2 SQIVND (reference sequence). CDR3 sequence reads: CASSPGQGWYSPLHF. CDR3 DNA sequence: TGTGCCAGTAGTCCCGGACAGGGATGGTATTCACCCCTCCACTTT.

In this sample, this clonotype turned up many times. The J gene is TRBJ2-6, the V gene TRBV9; D may be TRBD1 (6 bases). The germline CDR1 and CDR2 sequences are SGDLS and YYNGEE. Trimming removed 1 base at V and 6 bases at J, with 20 bases between. The CDR3 covers 18 residues. The CDR3 loop is CASSVWAGARREANVLTF. In DNA form, the CDR3 reads TGTGCCAGCAGCGTATGGGCAGGGGCCAGACGAGAGGCCAACGTCCTGACTTTC.

This clonotype occurred many times. The chain recombines TRBV27 with TRBJ1-5; TRBD1 matches 7 bases. The CDR3 covers 13 residues. Germline-derived CDR1 and CDR2 are MNHEY and SMNVEV (reference sequence). V was pared by 5 bases and J by 7 bases, with 5 bases of the junction left unmatched. The CDR3 coding sequence is TGTGCCAGCAGTATCCAGGGACAGCAGCCCCAGCATTTT. As protein: CASSIQGQQPQHF.

Many counts were recorded for this clonotype. This rearrangement joins TRBV10-3 to TRBJ1-6, with D possibly TRBD1 on 5 matching bases. Germline CDR1 reads ENHRY; CDR2 reads SYGVKD. CDR3 length: 14 residues. V shed 6 bases and J shed 10 bases, with 16 bases lying between them. DNA of the CDR3: TGTGCCATCAGAGAGGCAGGGATAGGGTCACCCCTCCACTTT. The encoded protein is CAIREAGIGSPLHF.

The chain couples TRBV3-1 to TRBJ1-2; D remains unclear. Trimming removed 5 bases at V and 6 bases at J, with 13 bases between. CDR3 length: 13 residues. Germline assignment: CDR1 LGHDT and CDR2 YNNKEL (reference sequence). CDR3 coding DNA: TGTGCCAGCAGCTCGTTGACTGAGAATGGCTACACCTTC. Translated: CASSSLTENGYTF.

This clonotype was seen repeatedly, ten times or more. The chain recombines TRBV12-3 or TRBV12-4 with TRBJ1-3, with unresolved D. The CDR3 extends over 16 amino acids. V shed 5 bases and J shed 0 bases, with 14 bases lying between them. CDR3 nucleotides: TGTGCCAGCAGTGCCGGACGGCTGTCCTCTGGAAACACCATATATTTT. Encoded protein: CASSAGRLSSGNTIYF.